Sequencing of this T cell receptor beta chain was carried out in a study of T cell repertoires in cytomegalovirus infection. Study as a whole: CMV infection plus the matching HLA type was flagged by public TCR beta signatures.

As regards this clonotype: Its target is unknown.

TCRdb ran MiXCR on the reads and lists one entry per CDR3 protein. This table holds roughly 860,000 distinct CDR3 sequences, over 25% found once. The starting material was cultured CD8+ T cells from PBMCs, obtained from culture after CMV antigen stimulation. The clonotype comes from a human donor in good health (CMV status not recorded). Some clones in this sample may be carry-over from other donors' samples.

CDR3: CAIAAGDEQFF. CDR3 coding DNA: TGTGCCATCGCGGCAGGGGATGAGCAGTTCTTC. The chain is built from TRBV10-3 and TRBJ2-1, with a tentative D call TRBD1 (6 bases). CDR1 ENHRY and CDR2 SYGVKD come from the germline V gene. There are 11 residues in the CDR3. V gave up 8 bases and J gave up 8 bases, with 10 bases separating them.